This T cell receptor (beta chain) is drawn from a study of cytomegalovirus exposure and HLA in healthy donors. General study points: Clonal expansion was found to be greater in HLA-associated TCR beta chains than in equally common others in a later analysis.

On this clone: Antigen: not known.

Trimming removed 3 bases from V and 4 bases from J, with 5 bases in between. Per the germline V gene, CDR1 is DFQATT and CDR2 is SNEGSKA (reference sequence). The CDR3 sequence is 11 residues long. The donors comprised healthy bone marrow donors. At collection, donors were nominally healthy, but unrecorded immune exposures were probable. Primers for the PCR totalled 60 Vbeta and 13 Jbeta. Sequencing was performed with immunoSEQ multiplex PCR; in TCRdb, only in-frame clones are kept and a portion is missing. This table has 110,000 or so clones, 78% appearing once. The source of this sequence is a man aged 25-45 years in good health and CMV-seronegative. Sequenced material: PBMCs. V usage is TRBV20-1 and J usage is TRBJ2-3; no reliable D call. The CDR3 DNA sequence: TGCAGTGCTAGTCGGGCAGATACGCAGTATTTT. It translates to CSASRADTQYF.